What follows are 30 T cell receptor beta chains derived from one specimen sequenced in a study of blood T cell repertoires in COVID-19. Generated by immunoSEQ multiplex PCR, the TCRdb table keeps only in-frame clones and is missing some. The sample contains 240,000 or so clones, approximately 80% of which appear only once. Specimen: peripheral blood. The receptors shown here come from a woman aged 18 to 35 with acute or convalescent COVID-19.

This clone was detected a few times. V gene TRBV6-5 combines with J gene TRBJ1-4; D gene uncertain. This CDR3 is built from 13 residues. V was cut by 2 bases and J by 8 bases, with 9 bases left in between. Germline CDR1 MNHEY, CDR2 SVGAGI. The CDR3 loop reads CASSYAPREKLFF. The CDR3 DNA is TGTGCCAGCAGTTACGCGCCTAGGGAAAAACTGTTTTTT.

The chain's CDR3 is CASRPSGSLNYGYTF. DNA for the CDR3: TGTGCCAGTAGACCCTCAGGGTCACTTAACTATGGCTACACCTTC. V is TRBV19 and J is TRBJ1-2, with a weak D call TRBD1 (5 bases). V lost 6 bases, J lost 1 base, and 15 bases lay in between. Germline V lookup: CDR1 LNHDA, CDR2 SQIVND (reference sequence). There are 15 residues in the CDR3.

The V and J genes are TRBV19 and TRBJ1-2; 7 bases align to TRBD1. The CDR3 runs 12 residues. Germline V CDR1 and CDR2: LNHDA, SQIVND (reference sequence). V lost 11 bases to trimming and J lost 3 bases; unmatched junction nucleotides: 6. Here the CDR3 DNA reads TGTGCCTCCGAAGGGGGCGACTATGGCTACACCTTC. Translating it yields CASEGGDYGYTF.

The V gene is TRBV28, the J gene TRBJ2-1; D is unresolved. Trimming took off 5 bases at V and 10 bases at J, with 6 bases between the two ends. The germline gives CDR1 MDHEN, CDR2 SYDVKM. This CDR3 is built from 10 residues. CDR3: CASSTFEQFF. Written as DNA, the CDR3 is TGTGCCAGCAGTACATTCGAGCAGTTCTTC.

The chain is built from TRBV5-1 and TRBJ1-1; possibly TRBD1 for D (5 bases). The CDR3 extends over 14 amino acids. Between the trimmed V and J ends, which lost 4 bases and 1 base, there was a span of 11 bases. In germline, CDR1 is SGHRS, CDR2 YFSETQ. Written as DNA, the CDR3 is TGCGCCAGCAGCCGGGGGGTAGGGAACACTGAAGCTTTCTTT. Its translation: CASSRGVGNTEAFF.

The chain has TRBV5-1 and TRBJ1-1, with a weak D call TRBD1 (5 bases). CDR3 length equals 16 residues. Germline V CDR1 and CDR2: SGHRS, YFSETQ. Trimming stripped 0 bases from V and 0 bases from J, with 12 bases between. The CDR3 reads CASSLAATDLNTEAFF. In DNA, the CDR3 is TGCGCCAGCAGCTTGGCGGCGACAGATTTGAACACTGAAGCTTTCTTT.

The V and J genes are TRBV2 and TRBJ2-1, with D uncertain. CDR3 length: 12 residues. Germline CDR1 reads SNHLY; CDR2 reads FYNNEI. V shed 6 bases and J shed 6 bases, with 9 bases lying between them. CDR3 coding DNA: TGTGCCAGCAGGCCGGAGACCAATGAGCAGTTCTTC. This gives the protein CASRPETNEQFF.

The chain combines TRBV28 with TRBJ2-2; 15 nucleotides line up with TRBD2. The CDR3 is 18 residues long. Germline CDR1 MDHEN, CDR2 SYDVKM. J gave up 3 bases and V 6 bases, and 8 bases lay outside the gene matches. The CDR3 DNA reads TGTGCCAGCAGACGGACTAGCGGGAGGGCCTGGGACACCGGGGAGCTGTTTTTT. Its protein product is CASRRTSGRAWDTGELFF. Full variable domain (remainder filled in from reference TRBV28 and TRBJ2-2): DVKVTQSSRYLVKRTGEKVFLECVQDMDHENMFWYRQDPGLGLRLIYFSYDVKMKEKGDIPEGYSVSREKKERFSLILESASTNQTSMYLCASRRTSGRAWDTGELFFGEGSRLTVL.

This clone was seen just once. The rearrangement joins TRBV4-3 to TRBJ2-2; 8 positions agree with TRBD2. V dropped 0 bases and J dropped 8; count of bases not matched to a gene: 17. The CDR3 loop spans 19 amino acids. Germline CDR1 LGHNA, CDR2 YSLEER. CDR3 nucleotide sequence: TGCGCCAGCAGCCAAGATGGTAGCGGGATTGTTTTCTCCAGTGGGGAGCTGTTTTTT. Its protein product is CASSQDGSGIVFSSGELFF.

The chain links TRBV15 to TRBJ1-4, with TRBD1 matching over 9 bases. Germline values: CDR1 LNHNV, CDR2 YYDKDF (reference sequence). V lost 1 base, J lost 8 bases, and 2 bases stayed unmatched. This CDR3 contains 14 residues. As DNA, the CDR3 is TGTGCCACCAGCAGAGGGACAGGGGAGGAAAAACTGTTTTTT. The encoded protein is CATSRGTGEEKLFF.

The genes are TRBV6-5 and TRBJ2-3; TRBD2 matches 9 bases. The CDR3 totals 15 residues. Unmatched junction bases numbered 6, after V lost 5 bases and J lost 3 bases. The germline V gene has CDR1 MNHEY and CDR2 SVGAGI. In DNA, the CDR3 is TGTGCCAGCAGTCTTAGCGGGAGCGGAACAGATACGCAGTATTTT. Translating it yields CASSLSGSGTDTQYF.

This clone was detected a few times. The V and J genes are TRBV5-5 and TRBJ2-1, with D perhaps matching TRBD2 (6 bases). Germline assignment: CDR1 SGHKS and CDR2 YYEKEE (reference sequence). The CDR3 loop spans 16 amino acids. Trimming pared 0 bases from V and 7 bases from J, leaving 17 bases between. CDR3 in amino acids: CASSLVYGSNGNEQFF. CDR3 sequence (DNA): TGTGCCAGCAGCTTGGTGTACGGGAGTAATGGGAATGAGCAGTTCTTC.

This clone was seen only a few times. The rearrangement joins TRBV27 to TRBJ1-1; TRBD1 is a possible D gene (5 bases). Per the germline V gene, CDR1 is MNHEY and CDR2 is SMNVEV (reference sequence). Trimming took off 5 bases at V and 6 bases at J, with 16 bases between the two ends. The CDR3 has 14 residues. The DNA of the CDR3 is TGTGCCAGCAGTCCTCAGGAGGGGAGAGCTGAAGCTTTCTTT. Translated, it gives CASSPQEGRAEAFF.

The chain has TRBV6-5 and TRBJ2-4, with D possibly being TRBD2 (6 bases). The CDR3 extends over 14 amino acids. The V and J ends lost 8 bases and 6 bases respectively, with 17 bases between them. Germline V gene data show CDR1 as MNHEY and CDR2 as SVGAGI. DNA for the CDR3: TGTGCCAGCTGGTCTGGGGGGATAGGAAACATTCAGTACTTC. Its protein is CASWSGGIGNIQYF.

This clone has just a few counts. J is TRBJ2-7 and V is TRBV19, with TRBD1 matching 8 bases. The germline gives CDR1 LNHDA, CDR2 SQIVND (reference sequence). J lost 3 bases, V lost 6 bases, and 7 bases had no gene match. The CDR3 has 14 amino acids. The CDR3 sequence: CASRLQGGLYEQYF. The CDR3, as DNA: TGTGCCAGTAGGCTACAGGGGGGACTCTACGAGCAGTACTTC. Using reference TRBV19 and TRBJ2-7 for the parts outside the CDR3, the full variable domain is DGGITQSPKYLFRKEGQNVTLSCEQNLNHDAMYWYRQDPGQGLRLIYYSQIVNDFQKGDIAEGYSVSREKKESFPLTVTSAQKNPTAFYLCASRLQGGLYEQYFGPGTRLTVT.

The V and J genes are TRBV7-2 and TRBJ1-1, with D possibly TRBD1 on 6 matching bases. Germline loops: CDR1 SGHTA, CDR2 FQGNSA. The CDR3 spans 14 residues. Trimming left V 6 bases short and J 3 bases short, with 14 bases between. The CDR3: CASRKSGAYTEAFF. The CDR3 nucleotides read TGTGCCAGCAGGAAGTCAGGGGCTTACACTGAAGCTTTCTTT.

The chain links TRBV4-1 to TRBJ2-1, with a possible D match to TRBD2 (5 bases). V was clipped by 3 bases and J by 6 bases, with 12 bases between them. The CDR3 has 14 residues. CDR1 MGHRA and CDR2 YSYEKL come from the germline V gene. CDR3: CASSQDSAPNEQFF. For the CDR3, the DNA is TGCGCCAGCAGCCAGGATAGCGCTCCCAATGAGCAGTTCTTC.

The gene calls are TRBV28 and TRBJ2-7, with 10 bases aligning to TRBD1. The CDR3 has 17 amino acids. CDR1 is MDHEN and CDR2 is SYDVKM in the germline V gene. Losses at the gene ends were 2 bases for V and 0 bases for J; bases not matched to a gene: 7. CDR3 sequence: CASSLPTGTGVSYEQYF. The CDR3 DNA follows: TGTGCCAGCAGTTTACCAACCGGGACAGGGGTCTCCTACGAGCAGTACTTC.

This clone was observed a single time. The chain combines TRBV7-2 with TRBJ2-1; tentative D call: TRBD2 (6 bases). The germline gives CDR1 SGHTA, CDR2 FQGNSA. The CDR3 is 15 residues long. Trimming pared 2 bases from V and 4 bases from J, leaving 12 bases between. The CDR3 nucleotides read TGTGCCAGCAGCTTAAGAGCGGGTGAATACAATGAGCAGTTCTTC. Amino acids: CASSLRAGEYNEQFF.

This rearrangement joins TRBV7-8 to TRBJ2-1; the D gene is possibly TRBD1 (5 bases). CDR3 size: 17 residues. V was pared by 6 bases and J by 3 bases, with 21 bases between. CDR1 is SGHVS, CDR2 FQNEAQ, per germline. This CDR3 is CASRSAVSGLNYNEQFF. For the CDR3, the DNA is TGTGCCAGCAGATCTGCGGTCTCAGGGTTGAACTACAATGAGCAGTTCTTC.

This chain uses TRBV19 with TRBJ2-1, with TRBD2 identical over 10 bases. The CDR3 covers 17 residues. Germline V gene lookup returns CDR1 LNHDA and CDR2 SQIVND (reference sequence). J was trimmed by 0 bases and V by 9 bases; bases with no gene match: 11. CDR3 coding DNA: TGTGCCAGCGCTGGGGGCGCTAGCGGGAGCTCCTACAATGAGCAGTTCTTC. It yields the protein CASAGGASGSSYNEQFF. Full variable domain (rest looked up from reference TRBV19 and TRBJ2-1): DGGITQSPKYLFRKEGQNVTLSCEQNLNHDAMYWYRQDPGQGLRLIYYSQIVNDFQKGDIAEGYSVSREKKESFPLTVTSAQKNPTAFYLCASAGGASGSSYNEQFFGPGTRLTVL.

The chain couples TRBV28 to TRBJ2-1; 7 nucleotides agree with TRBD2. Trimming took 9 bases from V and 8 from J; bases not matched to a gene: 10. Germline loops: CDR1 MDHEN, CDR2 SYDVKM. The CDR3 loop spans 13 amino acids. CDR3 in amino acids: CASTAGRRDEQFF. In DNA form, the CDR3 reads TGTGCCAGTACAGCGGGGAGAAGGGATGAGCAGTTCTTC.

The J gene is TRBJ2-7, the V gene TRBV6-5; 8 bases line up with TRBD1. V was clipped by 7 bases and J by 4 bases; unmatched bases: 6. CDR3 length equals 13 residues. From germline, CDR1 is MNHEY and CDR2 SVGAGI. CDR3 bases: TGTGCCAGCAACCAGGGGGCATTGTACGAGCAGTACTTC. Translation gives CASNQGALYEQYF.

This chain links TRBV5-5 with TRBJ1-5; D unresolved. This CDR3 is built from 12 residues. Germline CDR1 is SGHKS and CDR2 is YYEKEE (reference sequence). The ends were cut back, 1 base at V and 5 bases at J, with 4 bases in the middle. The CDR3 sequence is CASSLTDQPQHF. As DNA, the CDR3 is TGTGCCAGCAGCTTGACTGATCAGCCCCAGCATTTT.

This clone was detected a few times. This sequence joins TRBV28 and TRBJ2-7; TRBD1 agrees at 9 bases. After removal of 8 bases from V and 4 bases from J, the junction contained 6 bases not matched to a gene. In germline, CDR1 is MDHEN, CDR2 SYDVKM. The CDR3 covers 13 residues. The CDR3: CASQGQGSYEQYF. The CDR3 nucleotides are TGTGCCAGCCAAGGACAGGGGTCTTACGAGCAGTACTTC.

The CDR3 sequence is CASTDSGKIYYGYTF. DNA of the CDR3: TGTGCCAGCACTGACTCGGGCAAAATTTACTATGGCTACACCTTC. The genes are TRBV6-2 or TRBV6-3 and TRBJ1-2; D gene uncertain. The germline gives CDR1 MNHEY, CDR2 SVGEGT. V shed 7 bases and J shed 3 bases, with 18 bases lying between them. This CDR3 is 15 amino acids long.

CDR3: CASGRSLGGQYF. CDR3 nucleotide sequence: TGTGCCAGCGGACGGAGCCTCGGGGGGCAGTATTTT. The V call is TRBV28, the J call TRBJ2-3, with D perhaps TRBD2 (6 bases). This CDR3 has 12 amino acids. V lost 8 bases and J lost 11, with 17 bases in between. Germline CDR1 MDHEN, CDR2 SYDVKM.

This clone has a handful of counts. The chain links TRBV2 to TRBJ2-3; TRBD1 is a possible D gene (5 bases). This CDR3 is built from 11 residues. V gave up 2 bases and J gave up 12 bases, with 9 bases separating them. Germline values: CDR1 SNHLY, CDR2 FYNNEI. CDR3 DNA: TGTGCCAGCAGTGAAATCAGGGTTCAGTATTTT. The encoded protein is CASSEIRVQYF.

The chain carries TRBV19 and TRBJ1-4; 7 bases align to TRBD1. Germline V gene sequence: CDR1 LNHDA, CDR2 SQIVND (reference sequence). After removal of 3 bases from V and 3 bases from J, the junction contained 7 bases not matched to a gene. This CDR3 is built from 16 residues. The CDR3: CASSMGSGTANEKLFF. The CDR3, as DNA: TGTGCCAGTAGTATGGGGTCCGGGACAGCTAATGAAAAACTGTTTTTT.

CDR3 nucleotide sequence: TGCGCCAGCAGCCATGGGGACAGCGCCAACTATGGCTACACCTTC. The encoded protein is CASSHGDSANYGYTF. This rearrangement joins TRBV4-3 to TRBJ1-2; 7 bases line up with TRBD1. Germline CDR1 reads LGHNA; CDR2 reads YSLEER. This CDR3 is 15 amino acids long. The V segment lost 3 bases and the J segment 2 bases; nucleotides outside the gene matches: 6.